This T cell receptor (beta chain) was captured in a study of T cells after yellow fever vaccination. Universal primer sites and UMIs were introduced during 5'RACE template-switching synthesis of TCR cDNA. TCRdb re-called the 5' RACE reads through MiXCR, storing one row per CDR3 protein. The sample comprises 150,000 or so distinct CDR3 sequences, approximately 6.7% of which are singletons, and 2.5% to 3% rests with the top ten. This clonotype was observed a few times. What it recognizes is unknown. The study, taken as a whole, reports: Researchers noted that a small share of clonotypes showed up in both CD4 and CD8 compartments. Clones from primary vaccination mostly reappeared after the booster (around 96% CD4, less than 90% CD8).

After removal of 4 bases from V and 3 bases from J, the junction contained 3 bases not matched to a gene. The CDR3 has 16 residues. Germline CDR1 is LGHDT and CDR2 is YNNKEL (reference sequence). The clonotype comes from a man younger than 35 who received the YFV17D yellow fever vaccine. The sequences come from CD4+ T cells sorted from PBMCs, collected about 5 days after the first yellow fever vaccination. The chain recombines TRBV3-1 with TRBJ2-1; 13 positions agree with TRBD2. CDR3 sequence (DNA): TGTGCCAGCAGCCCACGGACTAGCGGGGGCTACAATGAGCAGTTCTTC. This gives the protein CASSPRTSGGYNEQFF.